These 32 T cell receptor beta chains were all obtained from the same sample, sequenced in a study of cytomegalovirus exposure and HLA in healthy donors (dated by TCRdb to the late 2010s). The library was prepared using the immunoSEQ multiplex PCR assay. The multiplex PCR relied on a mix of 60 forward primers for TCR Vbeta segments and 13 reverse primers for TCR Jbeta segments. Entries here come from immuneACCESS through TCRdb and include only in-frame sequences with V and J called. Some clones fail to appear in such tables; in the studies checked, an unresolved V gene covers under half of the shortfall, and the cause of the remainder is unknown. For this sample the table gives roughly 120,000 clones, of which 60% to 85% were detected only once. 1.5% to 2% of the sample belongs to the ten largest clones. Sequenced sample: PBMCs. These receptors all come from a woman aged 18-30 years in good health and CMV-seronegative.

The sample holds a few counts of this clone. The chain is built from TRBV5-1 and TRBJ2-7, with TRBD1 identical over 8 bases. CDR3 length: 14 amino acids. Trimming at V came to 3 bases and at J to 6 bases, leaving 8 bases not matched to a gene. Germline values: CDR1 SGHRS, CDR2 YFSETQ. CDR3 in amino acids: CASSSRDRPAEQYF. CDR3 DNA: TGCGCCAGCAGCTCCCGGGACAGGCCCGCCGAGCAGTACTTC. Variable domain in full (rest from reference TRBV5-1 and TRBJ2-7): KAGVTQTPRYLIKTRGQQVTLSCSPISGHRSVSWYQQTPGQGLQFLFEYFSETQRNKGNFPGRFSGRQFSNSRSEMNVSTLELGDSALYLCASSSRDRPAEQYFGPGTRLTVT.

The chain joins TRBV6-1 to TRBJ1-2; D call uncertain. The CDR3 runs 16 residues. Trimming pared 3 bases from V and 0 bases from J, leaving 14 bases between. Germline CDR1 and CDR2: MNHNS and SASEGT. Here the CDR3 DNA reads TGTGCCAGCAGTGAGAACGGGAGGATAACTAACTATGGCTACACCTTC. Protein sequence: CASSENGRITNYGYTF.

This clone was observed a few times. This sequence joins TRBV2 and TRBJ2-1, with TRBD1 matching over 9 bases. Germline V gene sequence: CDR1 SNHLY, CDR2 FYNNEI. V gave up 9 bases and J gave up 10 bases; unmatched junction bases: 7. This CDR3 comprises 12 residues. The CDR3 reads CASKRTGDEQFF. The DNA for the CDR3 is TGTGCCAGTAAGCGGACAGGGGACGAGCAGTTCTTC.

This CDR3 is CASSYWDRTYEQYF. The CDR3 coding sequence is TGTGCCAGCAGCTATTGGGACAGAACCTACGAGCAGTACTTC. The chain has TRBV7-8 and TRBJ2-7, with 7 bases aligning to TRBD1. V dropped 4 bases and J dropped 2; count of bases not matched to a gene: 5. Looked up from germline, CDR1 is SGHVS and CDR2 is FQNEAQ. This CDR3 contains 14 residues.

This CDR3 is CASSLSVGSSNQPQHF. CDR3 nucleotides: TGTGCCAGCAGTTTATCGGTTGGCAGTAGCAATCAGCCCCAGCATTTT. This chain links TRBV27 with TRBJ1-5; D remains unclear. V was cut by 0 bases and J by 0 bases, with 9 bases left in between. Per germline, CDR1 MNHEY and CDR2 SMNVEV (reference sequence). The CDR3 sequence is 16 residues long.

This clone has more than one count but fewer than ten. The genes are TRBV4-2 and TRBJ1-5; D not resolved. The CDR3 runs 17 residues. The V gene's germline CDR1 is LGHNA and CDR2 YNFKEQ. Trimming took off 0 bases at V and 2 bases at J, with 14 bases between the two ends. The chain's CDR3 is CASSQERPNRGNQPQHF. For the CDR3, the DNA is TGTGCCAGCAGCCAAGAAAGGCCGAACCGGGGCAATCAGCCCCAGCATTTT.

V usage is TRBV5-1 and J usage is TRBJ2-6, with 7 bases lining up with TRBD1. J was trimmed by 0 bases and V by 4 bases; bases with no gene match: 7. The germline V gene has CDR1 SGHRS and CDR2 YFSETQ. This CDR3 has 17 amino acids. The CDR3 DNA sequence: TGCGCCAGCAGCACGGGACAGAGAAGCTCTGGGGCCAACGTCCTGACTTTC. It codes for CASSTGQRSSGANVLTF.

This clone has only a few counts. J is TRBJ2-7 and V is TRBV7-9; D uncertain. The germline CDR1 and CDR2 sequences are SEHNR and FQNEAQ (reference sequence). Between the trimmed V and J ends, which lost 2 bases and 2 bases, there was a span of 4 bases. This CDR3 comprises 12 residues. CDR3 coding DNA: TGTGCCAGCAGCTTATCCACCTACGAGCAGTACTTC. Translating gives CASSLSTYEQYF. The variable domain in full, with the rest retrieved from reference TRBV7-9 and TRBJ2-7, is DTGVSQNPRHKITKRGQNVTFRCDPISEHNRLYWYRQTLGQGPEFLTYFQNEAQLEKSRLLSDRFSAERPKGSFSTLEIQRTEQGDSAMYLCASSLSTYEQYFGPGTRLTVT.

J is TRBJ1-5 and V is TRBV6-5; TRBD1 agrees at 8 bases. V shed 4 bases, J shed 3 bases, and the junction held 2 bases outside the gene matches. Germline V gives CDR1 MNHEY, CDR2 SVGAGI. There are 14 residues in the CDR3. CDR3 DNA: TGTGCCAGCAGTTCCAGGGGGCTCAATCAGCCCCAGCATTTT. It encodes CASSSRGLNQPQHF.

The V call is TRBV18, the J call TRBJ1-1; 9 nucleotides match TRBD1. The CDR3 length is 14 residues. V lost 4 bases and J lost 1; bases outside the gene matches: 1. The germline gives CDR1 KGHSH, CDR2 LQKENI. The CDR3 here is CASSRTGENTEAFF. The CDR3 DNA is TGTGCCAGCTCACGGACAGGGGAGAACACTGAAGCTTTCTTT.

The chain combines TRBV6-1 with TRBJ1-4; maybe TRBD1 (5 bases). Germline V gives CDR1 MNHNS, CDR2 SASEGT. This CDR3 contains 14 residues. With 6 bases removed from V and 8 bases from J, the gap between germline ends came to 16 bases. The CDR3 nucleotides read TGTGCCAGCAGCCCGGGACTGAAAAACGAAAAACTGTTTTTT. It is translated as CASSPGLKNEKLFF.

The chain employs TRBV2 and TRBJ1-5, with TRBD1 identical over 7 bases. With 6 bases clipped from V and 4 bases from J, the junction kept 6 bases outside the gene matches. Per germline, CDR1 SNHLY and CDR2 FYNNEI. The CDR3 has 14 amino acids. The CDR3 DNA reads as TGTGCCAGCAGCCCCCCAGGGGGGAATCAGCCCCAGCATTTT. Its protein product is CASSPPGGNQPQHF.

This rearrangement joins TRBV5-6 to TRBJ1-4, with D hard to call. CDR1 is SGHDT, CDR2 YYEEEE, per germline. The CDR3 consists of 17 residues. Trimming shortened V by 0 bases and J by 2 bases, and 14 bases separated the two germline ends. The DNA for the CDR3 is TGTGCCAGCAGCTTGGGGGCTCTAAGAGGGACTAATGAAAAACTGTTTTTT. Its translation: CASSLGALRGTNEKLFF.

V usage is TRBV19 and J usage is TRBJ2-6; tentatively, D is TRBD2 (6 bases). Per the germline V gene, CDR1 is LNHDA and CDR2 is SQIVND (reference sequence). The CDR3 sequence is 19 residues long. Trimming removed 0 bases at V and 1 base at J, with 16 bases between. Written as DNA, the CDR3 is TGTGCCAGTAGTATAGACTCGACCCCAGGGAGGTCTGGGGCCAACGTCCTGACTTTC. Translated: CASSIDSTPGRSGANVLTF.

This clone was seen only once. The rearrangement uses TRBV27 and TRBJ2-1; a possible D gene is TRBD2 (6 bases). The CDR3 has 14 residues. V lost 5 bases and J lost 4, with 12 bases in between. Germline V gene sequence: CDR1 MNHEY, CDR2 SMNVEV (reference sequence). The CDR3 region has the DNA TGTGCCAGCAGTCTCATGGGACTTTACAATGAGCAGTTCTTC. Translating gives CASSLMGLYNEQFF.

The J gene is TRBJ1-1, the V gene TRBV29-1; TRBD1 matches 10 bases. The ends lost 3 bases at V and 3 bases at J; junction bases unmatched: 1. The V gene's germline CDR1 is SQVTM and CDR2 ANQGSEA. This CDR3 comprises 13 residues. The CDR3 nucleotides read TGCAGCGTTGAGGGACAGGGGCACACTGAAGCTTTCTTT. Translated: CSVEGQGHTEAFF. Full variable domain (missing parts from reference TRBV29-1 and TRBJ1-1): SAVISQKPSRDICQRGTSLTIQCQVDSQVTMMFWYRQQPGQSLTLIATANQGSEATYESGFVIDKFPISRPNLTFSTLTVSNMSPEDSSIYLCSVEGQGHTEAFFGQGTRLTVV.

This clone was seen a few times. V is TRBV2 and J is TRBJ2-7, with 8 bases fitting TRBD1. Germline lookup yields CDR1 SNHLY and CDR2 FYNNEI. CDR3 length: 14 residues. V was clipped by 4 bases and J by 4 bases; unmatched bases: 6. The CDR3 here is CASSGDRNMYEQYF. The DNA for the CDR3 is TGTGCCAGCAGTGGGGACAGGAACATGTACGAGCAGTACTTC. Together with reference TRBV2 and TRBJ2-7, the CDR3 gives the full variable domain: EPEVTQTPSHQVTQMGQEVILRCVPISNHLYFYWYRQILGQKVEFLVSFYNNEISEKSEIFDDQFSVERPDGSNFTLKIRSTKLEDSAMYFCASSGDRNMYEQYFGPGTRLTVT.

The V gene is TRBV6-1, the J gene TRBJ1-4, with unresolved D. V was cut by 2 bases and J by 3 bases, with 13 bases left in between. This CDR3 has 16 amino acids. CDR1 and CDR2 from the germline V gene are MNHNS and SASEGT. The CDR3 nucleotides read TGTGCCAGCAGTGAACCCTTGCCAGGTCCTAATGAAAAACTGTTTTTT. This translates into CASSEPLPGPNEKLFF.

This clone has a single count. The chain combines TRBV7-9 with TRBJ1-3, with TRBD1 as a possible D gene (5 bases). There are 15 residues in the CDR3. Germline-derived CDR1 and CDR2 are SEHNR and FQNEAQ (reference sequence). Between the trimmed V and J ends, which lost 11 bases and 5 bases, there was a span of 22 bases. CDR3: CAGARVVGSRNTIYF. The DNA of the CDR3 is TGTGCCGGCGCCAGGGTTGTGGGGTCCCGAAACACCATATATTTT.

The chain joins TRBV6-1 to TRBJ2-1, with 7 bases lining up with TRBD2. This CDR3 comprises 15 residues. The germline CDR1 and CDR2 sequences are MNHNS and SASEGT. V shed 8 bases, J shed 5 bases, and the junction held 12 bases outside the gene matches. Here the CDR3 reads CASAGGDQSDNEQFF. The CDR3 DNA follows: TGTGCCAGCGCTGGGGGGGACCAATCAGACAATGAGCAGTTCTTC.

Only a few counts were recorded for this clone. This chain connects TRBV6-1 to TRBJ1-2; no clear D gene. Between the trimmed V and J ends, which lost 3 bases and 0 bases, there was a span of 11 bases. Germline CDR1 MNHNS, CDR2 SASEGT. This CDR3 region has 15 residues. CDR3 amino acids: CASSDEAGANYGYTF. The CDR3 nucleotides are TGTGCCAGCAGTGATGAGGCCGGAGCTAACTATGGCTACACCTTC.

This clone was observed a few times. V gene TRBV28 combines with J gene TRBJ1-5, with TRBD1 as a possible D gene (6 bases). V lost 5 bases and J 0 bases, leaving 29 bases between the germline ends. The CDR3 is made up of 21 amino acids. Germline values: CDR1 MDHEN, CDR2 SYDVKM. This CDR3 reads CASSPLPRGTLILYSNQPQHF. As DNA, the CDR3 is TGTGCCAGCAGTCCCCTCCCGAGGGGGACCCTCATCCTTTATAGCAATCAGCCCCAGCATTTT.

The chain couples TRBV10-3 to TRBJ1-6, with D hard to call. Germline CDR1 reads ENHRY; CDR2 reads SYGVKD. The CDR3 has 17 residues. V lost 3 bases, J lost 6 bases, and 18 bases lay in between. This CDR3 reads CAISDPYRQRINSPLHF. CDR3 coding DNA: TGTGCCATCAGTGACCCATATAGGCAGCGTATTAATTCACCCCTCCACTTT.

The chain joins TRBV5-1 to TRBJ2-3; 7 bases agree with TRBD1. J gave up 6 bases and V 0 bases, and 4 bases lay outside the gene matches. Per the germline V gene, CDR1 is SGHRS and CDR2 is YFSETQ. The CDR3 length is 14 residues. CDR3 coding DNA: TGCGCCAGCAGCTTGGAGGGACAGTCTGATACGCAGTATTTT. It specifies CASSLEGQSDTQYF.

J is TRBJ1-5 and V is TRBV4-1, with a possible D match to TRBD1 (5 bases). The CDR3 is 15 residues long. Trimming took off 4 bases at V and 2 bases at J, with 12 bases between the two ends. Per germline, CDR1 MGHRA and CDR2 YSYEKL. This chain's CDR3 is CASSPPGLGNQPQHF. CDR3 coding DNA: TGCGCCAGCAGCCCCCCGGGACTGGGCAATCAGCCCCAGCATTTT.

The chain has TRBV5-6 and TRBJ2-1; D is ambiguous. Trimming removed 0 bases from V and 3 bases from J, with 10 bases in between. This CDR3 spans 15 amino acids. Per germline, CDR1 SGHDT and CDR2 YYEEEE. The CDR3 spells CASSLEWQVYNEQFF. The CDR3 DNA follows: TGTGCCAGCAGCTTGGAATGGCAGGTCTACAATGAGCAGTTCTTC.

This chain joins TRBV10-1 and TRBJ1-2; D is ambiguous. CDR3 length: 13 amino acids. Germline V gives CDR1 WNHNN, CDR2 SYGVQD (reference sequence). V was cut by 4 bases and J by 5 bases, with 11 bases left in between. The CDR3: CASSGGGEYGYTF. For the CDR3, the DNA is TGCGCCAGCAGTGGAGGAGGAGAATATGGCTACACCTTC.

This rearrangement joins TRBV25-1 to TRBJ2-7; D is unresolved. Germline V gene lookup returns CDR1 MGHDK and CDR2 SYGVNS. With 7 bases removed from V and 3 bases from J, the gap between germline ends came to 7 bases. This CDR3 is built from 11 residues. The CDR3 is CASNSLYEQYF. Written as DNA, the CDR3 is TGTGCCAGCAATTCCCTCTACGAGCAGTACTTC.

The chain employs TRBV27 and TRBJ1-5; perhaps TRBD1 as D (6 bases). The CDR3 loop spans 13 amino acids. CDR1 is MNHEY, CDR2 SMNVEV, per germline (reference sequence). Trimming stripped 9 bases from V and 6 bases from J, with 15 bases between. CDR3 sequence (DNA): TGTGCCAGGCGCAAGGGGGTTGCTCAGCCCCAGCATTTT. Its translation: CARRKGVAQPQHF.

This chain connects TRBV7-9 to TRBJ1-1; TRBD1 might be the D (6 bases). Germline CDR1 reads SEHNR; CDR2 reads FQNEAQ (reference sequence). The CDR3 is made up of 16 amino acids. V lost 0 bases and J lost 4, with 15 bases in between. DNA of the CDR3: TGTGCCAGCAGCTTAGCGAGGGGACAAGGCGGCACTGAAGCTTTCTTT. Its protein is CASSLARGQGGTEAFF.

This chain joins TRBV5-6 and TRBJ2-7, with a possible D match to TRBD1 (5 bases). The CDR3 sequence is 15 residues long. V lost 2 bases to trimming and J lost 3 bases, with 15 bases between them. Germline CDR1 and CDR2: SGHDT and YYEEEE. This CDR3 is CASSFLRLGDYEQYF. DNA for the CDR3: TGTGCCAGCAGCTTTTTACGTCTAGGGGACTACGAGCAGTACTTC.

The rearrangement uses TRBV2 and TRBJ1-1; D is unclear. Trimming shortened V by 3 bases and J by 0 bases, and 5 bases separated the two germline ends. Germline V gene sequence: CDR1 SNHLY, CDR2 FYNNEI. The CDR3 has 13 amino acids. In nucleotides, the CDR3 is TGTGCCAGCAGTGATCCCTTGAACACTGAAGCTTTCTTT. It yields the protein CASSDPLNTEAFF.